This entry is about one T cell receptor beta chain. The antigen remains undetermined. A much bigger clone sits one base away, suggesting this may be a read error. The sample is drawn from a study of molecular identifiers for immune sequencing clone quantification. Previously published methods and listed TCR primers were used for the bulk TCR libraries. MiXCR, run by TCRdb on the PCR reads, gives a single entry per CDR3 protein. In the table there are just under 650,000 distinct CDR3 sequences, roughly 21% of which are singletons. Germline CDR1 and CDR2: SGHVS and FQNEAQ. The CDR3 extends over 12 amino acids. Study results and limitations: Among effectors, clones above 20 RNA copies held over 98% of molecules; among naive cells, under 1%. Researchers reportedly could pick up spiked Jurkat TCR RNA from one cell mixed into 1 million or so naive cells.

This sequence originates from a human donor in good health. Some libraries in this study had Jurkat cell RNA spiked in. This chain uses TRBV7-8 with TRBJ2-7, with D perhaps TRBD2 (5 bases). The specimen sequenced was naive CD8+ T cells from blood, with Jurkat cell RNA spiked in. Regarding subset: FACS-sorted CD8+CD4-CCR7+CD45RA+ naive T cells. The CDR3 bases are TGTGCCAGCACTGGACTTGCCTACAAGCAGTACTTC. As protein: CASTGLAYKQYF.